Sequencing of this TCR beta chain was carried out in a study of shared clonotypes between healthy human individuals. The run depth of the assay was deep. Genomic DNA from each subset was divided evenly over several immunoSEQ plates. Clones were read by immunoSEQ multiplex PCR, and TCRdb kept only the in-frame ones, dropping some. The sample includes nearly 1,000,000 clones, 76% of them seen just once. Broader study findings: Generation probabilities of non-shared clonotypes were lower (relative to those shared by all four donors).

The germline V gene has CDR1 GTSNPN and CDR2 SVGIG (reference sequence). The CDR3 extends over 15 amino acids. Trimming removed 3 bases at V and 0 bases at J, with 12 bases between. Points on this clone: What it binds is unknown.

The sequenced material came from memory CD4+ T cells sorted from blood. Subset in this sample: CD45RA-negative fraction. The chain uses TRBV30 and TRBJ1-3; D is undetermined. The receptor comes from a man between 18 and 29 years old in good health. The CDR3 here is CAWSGQAASGNTIYF. The CDR3 coding sequence is TGTGCCTGGAGCGGGCAGGCCGCCTCTGGAAACACCATATATTTT.